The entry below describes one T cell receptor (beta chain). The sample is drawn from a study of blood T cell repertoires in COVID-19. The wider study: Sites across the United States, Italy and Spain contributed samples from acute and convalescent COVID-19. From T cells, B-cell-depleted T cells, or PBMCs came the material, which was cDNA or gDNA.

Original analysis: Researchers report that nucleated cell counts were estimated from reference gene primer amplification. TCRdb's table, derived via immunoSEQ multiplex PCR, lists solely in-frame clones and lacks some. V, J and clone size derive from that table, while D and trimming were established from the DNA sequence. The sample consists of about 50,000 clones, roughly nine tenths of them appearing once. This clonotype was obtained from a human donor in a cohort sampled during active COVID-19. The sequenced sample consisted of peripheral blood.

The CDR3 DNA is TGTGCCAGCCGACAAGCTAGGGGGACCTACGAGCAGTACGTC. Protein: CASRQARGTYEQYV. V and J are TRBV6-5 and TRBJ2-7, with TRBD1 as a possible D gene (6 bases). The germline CDR1 and CDR2 sequences are MNHEY and SVGAGI. V lost 8 bases to trimming and J lost 2 bases, with 16 bases between them. The CDR3 is 14 amino acids.